Following are 30 T cell receptor beta chains from one sample sequenced in a study of blood T cell repertoires in COVID-19. Assay: immunoSEQ multiplex PCR; the TCRdb copy retains only in-frame clones and omits some. The table shows some 320,000 clones, with 85% occurring only once. Source material: PBMCs or T cells enriched from blood (not recorded which). Every receptor here comes from a woman between 25 and 40 years old who had been exposed to COVID-19.

The chain is built from TRBV6-1 and TRBJ2-2; D is unclear. Germline V gene data show CDR1 as MNHNS and CDR2 as SASEGT. V lost 3 bases, J lost 3 bases, and 5 bases lay in between. This CDR3 has 13 amino acids. The CDR3 here is CASSDHYTGELFF. The CDR3 DNA is TGTGCCAGCAGTGACCACTACACCGGGGAGCTGTTTTTT.

This chain joins TRBV18 and TRBJ1-1; 8 nucleotides agree with TRBD1. The CDR3 spans 17 residues. Unmatched junction bases numbered 10, after V lost 4 bases and J lost 0 bases. The germline gives CDR1 KGHSH, CDR2 LQKENI. This CDR3 is CASSLRTGQWMNTEAFF. DNA for the CDR3: TGTGCCAGCTCACTACGGACAGGGCAGTGGATGAACACTGAAGCTTTCTTT.

The V call is TRBV12-3 or TRBV12-4, the J call TRBJ1-6; D is unclear. Deletions cut 6 bases from V and 10 bases from J, with 10 bases between. This CDR3 is 12 amino acids long. The CDR3 DNA reads as TGTGCCAGCAGCCGAGGCGGGTCACCCCTCCACTTT. Protein sequence: CASSRGGSPLHF.

This chain uses TRBV28 with TRBJ1-1; D uncertain. Trimming removed 2 bases at V and 5 bases at J, with 12 bases between. There are 14 residues in the CDR3. The germline gives CDR1 MDHEN, CDR2 SYDVKM. CDR3 in DNA: TGTGCCAGCAGTTTACCCCAGAAAGTGACTGAAGCTTTCTTT. Its translation is CASSLPQKVTEAFF.

The chain couples TRBV18 to TRBJ1-5; possibly TRBD1 for D (5 bases). The V gene lost 3 bases and the J gene lost 1 base, with 19 bases spanning the gap. The V gene's germline CDR1 is KGHSH and CDR2 LQKENI. This CDR3 has 18 residues. As DNA, the CDR3 is TGTGCCAGCTCACCTAGGCCGGGACTATTGGGGAGCAATCAGCCCCAGCATTTT. Encoded protein: CASSPRPGLLGSNQPQHF.

The CDR3 spells CATTKIAGLAGAAGETQYF. CDR3 nucleotides: TGTGCCACCACCAAGATTGCGGGACTAGCGGGTGCCGCCGGGGAGACCCAGTACTTC. The V and J genes are TRBV15 and TRBJ2-5; 12 positions match TRBD2. The V gene's germline CDR1 is LNHNV and CDR2 YYDKDF (reference sequence). This CDR3 spans 19 amino acids. Trimming cost V 7 bases and J 5 bases; bases outside gene matches: 20.

The chain couples TRBV12-1 to TRBJ2-1; the table's D call TRBD1 went unverified against the DNA. TRBV12-1 is deemed a pseudogene. CDR3 length: 17 residues. The CDR3 coding sequence is TGTGCCAGCAGCTTTGCTAGGGGACAGGGGACCTACAATGAGCAGTTCTTC. Translation gives CASSFARGQGTYNEQFF.

The V gene is TRBV19, the J gene TRBJ1-2; TRBD1 matches at 12 bases. The CDR3 loop spans 17 amino acids. CDR1 and CDR2 (germline): LNHDA, SQIVND (reference sequence). V trimming: 4 bases; J trimming: 4 bases; junction bases outside the gene matches: 10. Written as DNA, the CDR3 is TGTGCCAGTAGTAAACCGGGACAGGGGGCTGATAGCTATGGCTACACCTTC. This codes for CASSKPGQGADSYGYTF.

The rearrangement uses TRBV27 and TRBJ1-5, with a weak D call TRBD1 (6 bases). Germline CDR1 is MNHEY and CDR2 is SMNVEV (reference sequence). The germline V and J ends were trimmed by 3 bases and 4 bases, with 10 bases remaining between them. This CDR3 has 14 amino acids. The CDR3 coding sequence is TGTGCCAGCAGTTTGGGGCAGGGGAATCAGCCCCAGCATTTT. This codes for CASSLGQGNQPQHF.

This CDR3 is CASSQDYTGGLAKNIQYF. CDR3 in DNA: TGCGCCAGCAGCCAAGATTACACGGGGGGTCTAGCCAAAAACATTCAGTACTTC. The rearrangement uses TRBV4-1 and TRBJ2-4; 7 nucleotides line up with TRBD2. The CDR3 has 18 amino acids. After removal of 0 bases from V and 0 bases from J, the junction contained 8 bases not matched to a gene. The germline CDR1 and CDR2 sequences are MGHRA and YSYEKL.

The CDR3 here is CASGFGNQQGKQFF. As DNA, the CDR3 is TGTGCTAGTGGTTTTGGGAACCAACAGGGGAAGCAGTTCTTC. The V call is TRBV12-5, the J call TRBJ2-1, with 7 bases fitting TRBD1. V gave up 3 bases and J gave up 11 bases; unmatched junction bases: 10. The CDR3 has 14 residues. Germline CDR1 and CDR2: LGHNT and FRNRAP.

The J gene is TRBJ2-3, the V gene TRBV28; the D is unclear. The V end was cut by 8 bases, the J end by 1 base, with 10 bases between. Germline lookup yields CDR1 MDHEN and CDR2 SYDVKM. This CDR3 spans 13 amino acids. CDR3 nucleotide sequence: TGTGCCAGCCTACTTGGTCGCACAGATACGCAGTATTTT. It is translated as CASLLGRTDTQYF.

The CDR3 reads CASSLSDTPLETQYF. The CDR3 nucleotides read TGTGCCAGTAGTCTTTCGGACACTCCTCTGGAGACCCAGTACTTC. The chain recombines TRBV19 with TRBJ2-5, with D maybe TRBD1 (5 bases). The CDR3 contains 15 residues. V lost 5 bases, J lost 5 bases, and 18 bases lay in between. Germline V gene sequence: CDR1 LNHDA, CDR2 SQIVND (reference sequence).

The chain uses TRBV5-4 and TRBJ1-1, with D maybe TRBD1 (5 bases). CDR1 and CDR2 from the germline V gene are SGHNT and YYREEE (reference sequence). V lost 0 bases, J lost 11 bases, and 11 bases lay in between. This CDR3 is built from 12 residues. The CDR3 nucleotides read TGTGCCAGCAGCTTGGTCGGGGGAGGGGCTTTCTTT. Protein: CASSLVGGGAFF. The variable domain in full, with the rest retrieved from reference TRBV5-4 and TRBJ1-1, is ETGVTQSPTHLIKTRGQQVTLRCSSQSGHNTVSWYQQALGQGPQFIFQYYREEENGRGNFPPRFSGLQFPNYSSELNVNALELDDSALYLCASSLVGGGAFFGQGTRLTVV.

A single count supports this clone. J is TRBJ2-1 and V is TRBV7-9; 11 nucleotides line up with TRBD2. CDR1 SEHNR and CDR2 FQNEAQ come from the germline V gene (reference sequence). The V gene end was trimmed by 1 base and the J gene end by 8 bases; junction bases not matched to a gene: 7. This CDR3 region has 16 residues. The DNA for the CDR3 is TGTGCCAGCAGCTTAGGTCTAGCGGGGGGATTCCATGAGCAGTTCTTC. Translated, it gives CASSLGLAGGFHEQFF.

This chain uses TRBV19 with TRBJ2-7, with D possibly TRBD1 on 6 matching bases. V lost 5 bases and J 9 bases, leaving 20 bases between the germline ends. The CDR3 has 14 residues. Germline CDR1 reads LNHDA; CDR2 reads SQIVND (reference sequence). The CDR3 region has the DNA TGTGCCAGTAGTCCAAAGGGGGACACCCTAAGGCAGTACTTC. This encodes CASSPKGDTLRQYF.

The chain has TRBV20-1 and TRBJ2-3; D gene ambiguous. The CDR3 sequence is 11 residues long. Deletions cut 5 bases from V and 5 bases from J, with 8 bases between. The germline V gene has CDR1 DFQATT and CDR2 SNEGSKA (reference sequence). CDR3 sequence: CSAWSGDTQYF. CDR3 nucleotide sequence: TGCAGTGCTTGGTCAGGAGATACGCAGTATTTT.

The chain couples TRBV6-2 or TRBV6-3 to TRBJ2-5, with 7 bases matching TRBD2. CDR3 size: 16 residues. In germline, CDR1 is MNHEY, CDR2 SVGEGT. Trimming at V came to 2 bases and at J to 5 bases, leaving 11 bases not matched to a gene. The CDR3 sequence: CASSYGTTNFGETQYF. CDR3 nucleotides: TGTGCCAGCAGTTACGGGACTACCAACTTTGGGGAGACCCAGTACTTC.

The chain couples TRBV5-1 to TRBJ1-1, with D possibly being TRBD1 (6 bases). The CDR3 has 16 amino acids. CDR1 and CDR2 (germline): SGHRS, YFSETQ. V lost 1 base to trimming and J lost 6 bases, with 19 bases between them. The CDR3 protein is CASSLFRQAENAEAFF. The CDR3 region has the DNA TGCGCCAGCAGCTTGTTTCGACAGGCGGAAAACGCTGAAGCTTTCTTT.

V gene TRBV5-1 combines with J gene TRBJ2-1, with 8 bases that match TRBD2. This CDR3 region has 13 residues. Germline V gives CDR1 SGHRS, CDR2 YFSETQ. The CDR3 DNA is TGCTCAAGCAGCTTAGCGGGACCCAATGAGCAGTTCTTC. It codes for CSSSLAGPNEQFF.

The chain is built from TRBV6-5 and TRBJ1-1; D uncertain. Trimming took off 1 base at V and 5 bases at J, with 14 bases between the two ends. CDR1 MNHEY and CDR2 SVGAGI come from the germline V gene. This CDR3 has 15 residues. CDR3 sequence reads: CASSYLEARRTEAFF. CDR3 nucleotides: TGTGCCAGCAGTTACTTGGAGGCCCGGAGAACTGAAGCTTTCTTT.

This chain links TRBV19 with TRBJ2-1; D might be TRBD2 (6 bases). The CDR3 covers 14 residues. V lost 5 bases to trimming and J lost 10 bases, with 18 bases between them. CDR1 LNHDA and CDR2 SQIVND come from the germline V gene (reference sequence). CDR3 nucleotides: TGTGCCAGTAGTGACCCCCGGGGGAGGTTCGAGCAGTTCTTC. Residues: CASSDPRGRFEQFF.

The chain links TRBV6-2 or TRBV6-3 to TRBJ1-2; D unresolved. The CDR3 contains 13 residues. The V gene's germline CDR1 is MNHEY and CDR2 SVGEGT. Trimming pared 6 bases from V and 7 bases from J, leaving 15 bases between. CDR3 coding DNA: TGTGCCAGCAGCCTACTCGGGGTTCTTGGCTACACCTTC. It encodes CASSLLGVLGYTF.

The chain combines TRBV7-9 with TRBJ2-5; 7 bases fit TRBD2. The CDR3 covers 16 residues. Germline V CDR1 and CDR2: SEHNR, FQNEAQ (reference sequence). Trimming at V came to 2 bases and at J to 5 bases, leaving 11 bases not matched to a gene. This chain's CDR3 is CASSLLSGDPRETQYF. CDR3 DNA: TGTGCCAGCAGCTTATTGAGCGGGGACCCACGGGAGACCCAGTACTTC.

The genes are TRBV24-1 and TRBJ2-3; 9 positions agree with TRBD2. J was trimmed by 8 bases and V by 5 bases; bases with no gene match: 4. Germline CDR1 reads KGHDR; CDR2 reads SFDVKD. The CDR3 length is 13 residues. CDR3 region: CATSVFSGGTQYF. DNA of the CDR3: TGTGCCACCAGTGTTTTTAGCGGGGGTACGCAGTATTTT.

The J gene is TRBJ1-3, the V gene TRBV28; D gene uncertain. With 6 bases removed from V and 0 bases from J, the gap between germline ends came to 9 bases. CDR3 length: 14 residues. Per germline, CDR1 MDHEN and CDR2 SYDVKM. The CDR3 DNA follows: TGTGCCAGCAGCGTTTCTCTCTCTGGAAACACCATATATTTT. It encodes CASSVSLSGNTIYF.

V is TRBV21-1 and J is TRBJ2-1; the table assigns TRBD2, which was not confirmed against the DNA. TRBV21-1 has pseudogene status. This CDR3 has 20 amino acids. For the CDR3, the DNA is TGTGCCAGCAGCAACCAAACCGGGACTAGAATCCTTAGGTCCTACAATGAGCAGTTCTTC. Protein product: CASSNQTGTRILRSYNEQFF.

The chain employs TRBV28 and TRBJ2-7; TRBD2 agrees at 11 bases. The CDR3 is 17 amino acids. CDR1 and CDR2 from the germline V gene are MDHEN and SYDVKM. The junction had 10 bases not matched to a gene; V was cut back by 4 bases and J by 2 bases. CDR3 sequence reads: CASSSPFTSGRAYEQYF. CDR3 sequence (DNA): TGTGCCAGCAGTTCTCCATTTACTAGCGGGAGAGCCTACGAGCAGTACTTC.

The chain is built from TRBV13 and TRBJ2-7; TRBD2 is a possible D gene (5 bases). V was clipped by 5 bases and J by 5 bases, with 19 bases between them. CDR1 is PRHDT, CDR2 FYEKMQ, per germline (reference sequence). This CDR3 spans 15 amino acids. The CDR3 coding sequence is TGTGCCAGCAGCATTAGGTCGTCTAGCTGGAACGAGCAGTACTTC. It translates to CASSIRSSSWNEQYF.

The chain recombines TRBV19 with TRBJ1-1; tentatively, D is TRBD1 (5 bases). Germline assignment: CDR1 LNHDA and CDR2 SQIVND (reference sequence). This CDR3 is 12 amino acids long. V lost 6 bases to trimming and J lost 4 bases, with 9 bases between them. The CDR3, as DNA: TGTGCCAGTAGGGGGGGTCGCACTGAAGCTTTCTTT. The encoded protein is CASRGGRTEAFF.